This T cell receptor beta chain appears in the sequencing data of a study of T cell responses to AZD1222 COVID-19 vaccine (dated by TCRdb to the early 2020s). Concerning the study at large: Because spike-specific TCR depth and breadth did not differ between the two schedules, AZD1222 recipients who got a second dose at roughly 4 weeks were pooled with those who got a second dose at roughly 12 weeks. TCR sequencing was performed for more than 230 trial participants, of whom about 200 were given two doses of AZD1222 and around 25 were given two doses of MenACWY control vaccine. Enrollment into the trials was organized by age into subgroups of 18-55, 56-69 and 70-plus years, and those subgroups contained around 150, 28 and 57 TCR-sequenced participants, respectively. What the authors observed across the whole study: Epitopes outside the regions mutated in the B.1.351 and B.1.1.7 variants were reportedly recognized by nearly half of the unique spike-specific TCRs. Most participants were white British and females outnumbered males, and the authors suggested that clonal diversity may have been underestimated. Because no day 14 peak-response samples were available, the repertoires could be characterized only after the peak T cell response. The 56-69-year group was small, and its depth increase did not reach significance, likely because of low power. Conclusions about previously exposed vaccinees are limited because only five to seven AZD1222 recipients were SARS-CoV-2 seropositive at baseline. Spike-specific TCR breadth and depth rose significantly after two AZD1222 doses compared with day 0 and with MenACWY recipients. CD4 TCRs associated with the vaccine covered the entire spike protein, and the dominant responses were in regions 160-218 and 743-854.

The time point label of this sample denotes: baseline before first vaccination. Vaccinee samples came from UK trials COV001 and COV002, including a single-blind randomized controlled phase 2/3 trial of AZD1222 (ChAdOx1 nCoV-19) in healthy adults. For TCRbeta chain sequencing, PBMC samples from trial participants were taken at day 0 and at day 28 after the second dose. The germline V gene (reference sequence) sets CDR1 to DFQATT and CDR2 to SNEGSKA. V is reduced by 3 bases and J by 0 bases, leaving a spacing of 11 bases between them. Taken from cysteine to phenylalanine, the CDR3 has 14 residues. The retained sequence is limited to the CDR3, 42 bases, with the frame set at the first base. The CDR3 regions of human TCRbeta chains were analyzed by immunosequencing. On the study's bioinformatics: Repertoire TCRs were matched against a reference library of SARS-CoV-2-specific TCRs generated with the MIRA antigen-specificity platform. Breadth meant the fraction of unique TCRs that were SARS-CoV-2-associated, whereas depth meant the fraction of total T cells that were SARS-CoV-2-associated. Using the MIRA data, each spike-specific TCR was mapped to the spike region that the TCR reacts to and placed in a CD4 or CD8 class. Log10-transformed breadth and depth values were compared by one-way ANOVA with Sidak's multiple comparisons tests. In its TCRdb copy, this immuneACCESS table keeps in-frame sequences only and misses some clones. Where compared with another copy, unresolved V genes explain less than half of these, and the others have no known cause. The DNA gave D and trimming, while V, J and clone size come from that table. The sample table holds roughly 140,000 clones, of which 90% were seen once. The ten biggest clones cover 1.5% to 2% of the sample.

Remarks on this clone: This receptor's antigen is unknown. No much larger clone exists at a distance of one base, and base qualities are not known.

The sequencing used peripheral blood, collected on day 0 of AZD1222 vaccination. Recombination joined TRBV20-1 with TRBJ1-1, with no D gene named confidently. This TCR came from an adult in good health. The bases read TGCAGTGCTAGTCCGGGAATCATGAACACTGAAGCTTTCTTT. It specifies CSASPGIMNTEAFF.